This TCR beta chain appears in the sequencing data of a study of cytomegalovirus exposure and HLA in healthy donors. The study, taken as a whole, reports: Some TCR beta chains (about 180 of them) were listed as cytomegalovirus-associated.

Separate from the roughly 700-subject first cohort was the approximately 110-subject validation cohort, to which the donors belonged. This clone showed up just once. No antigen is known for it. This CDR3 has 14 residues. Per germline, CDR1 MNHNS and CDR2 SASEGT. V was trimmed by 5 bases and J by 5 bases, leaving 12 bases between them. The method was immunoSEQ multiplex PCR; TCRdb's version includes in-frame clones alone and lacks a portion of them. This repertoire shows roughly 150,000 clones, approximately 86% found once; its top ten account for around 10%. This receptor was obtained from a young man in good health and CMV-seropositive. Material: PBMCs. The rearrangement links TRBV6-1 to TRBJ1-4, with a weak D call TRBD1 (5 bases). CDR3 DNA sequence: TGTGCCAGCAGTTCGGGGGTGCCCAATGAAAAACTGTTTTTT. Amino acids: CASSSGVPNEKLFF.